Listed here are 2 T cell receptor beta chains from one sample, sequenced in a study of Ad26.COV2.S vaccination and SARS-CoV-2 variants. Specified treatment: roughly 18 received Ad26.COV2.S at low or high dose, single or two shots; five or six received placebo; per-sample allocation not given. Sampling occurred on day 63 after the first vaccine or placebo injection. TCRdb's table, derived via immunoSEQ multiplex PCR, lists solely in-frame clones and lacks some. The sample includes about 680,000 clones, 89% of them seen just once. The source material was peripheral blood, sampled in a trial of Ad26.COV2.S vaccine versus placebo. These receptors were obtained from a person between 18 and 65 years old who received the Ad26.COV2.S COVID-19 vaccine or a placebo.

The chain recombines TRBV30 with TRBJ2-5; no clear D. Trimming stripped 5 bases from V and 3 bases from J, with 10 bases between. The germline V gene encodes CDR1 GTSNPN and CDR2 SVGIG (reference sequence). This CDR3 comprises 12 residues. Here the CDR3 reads CAWEITEETQYF. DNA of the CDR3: TGTGCCTGGGAGATAACGGAAGAGACCCAGTACTTC.

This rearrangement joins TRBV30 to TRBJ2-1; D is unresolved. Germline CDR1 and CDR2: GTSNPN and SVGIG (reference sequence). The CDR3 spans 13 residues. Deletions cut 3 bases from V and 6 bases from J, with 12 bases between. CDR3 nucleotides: TGTGCCTGGAGAGCGAAACGGGTCAATGAGCAGTTCTTC. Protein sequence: CAWRAKRVNEQFF.